This T cell receptor (beta chain) was profiled in a study of blood T cell repertoires in COVID-19. Study details: The origin of the acute and convalescent COVID-19 samples was the United States, Italy and Spain. T cells, B-cell-depleted T cells, or PBMCs provided the cDNA or gDNA that served as material.

Unmatched junction bases numbered 3, after V lost 2 bases and J lost 0 bases. The germline V gene encodes CDR1 MNHNS and CDR2 SASEGT. The CDR3 loop spans 17 amino acids. Original analysis: Nucleated cell number was recorded as an estimate derived from reference gene primer amplification. The method was immunoSEQ multiplex PCR; TCRdb's version includes in-frame clones alone and lacks a portion of them. V, J and clone size were drawn from that table, and D and trimming were deduced from the DNA. The repertoire consists of hundreds of thousands of clones, with 86% occurring once and the leading ten covering about 2.2%.

The clonotype originates from a woman aged 25 to 39 who had recovered from COVID-19. The V and J genes are TRBV6-1 and TRBJ2-5, with 13 positions matching TRBD2. Specimen: peripheral blood. The CDR3 region is CASSELGLAGDQETQYF. The DNA for the CDR3 is TGTGCCAGCAGTGAACTCGGACTAGCGGGGGACCAAGAGACCCAGTACTTC.